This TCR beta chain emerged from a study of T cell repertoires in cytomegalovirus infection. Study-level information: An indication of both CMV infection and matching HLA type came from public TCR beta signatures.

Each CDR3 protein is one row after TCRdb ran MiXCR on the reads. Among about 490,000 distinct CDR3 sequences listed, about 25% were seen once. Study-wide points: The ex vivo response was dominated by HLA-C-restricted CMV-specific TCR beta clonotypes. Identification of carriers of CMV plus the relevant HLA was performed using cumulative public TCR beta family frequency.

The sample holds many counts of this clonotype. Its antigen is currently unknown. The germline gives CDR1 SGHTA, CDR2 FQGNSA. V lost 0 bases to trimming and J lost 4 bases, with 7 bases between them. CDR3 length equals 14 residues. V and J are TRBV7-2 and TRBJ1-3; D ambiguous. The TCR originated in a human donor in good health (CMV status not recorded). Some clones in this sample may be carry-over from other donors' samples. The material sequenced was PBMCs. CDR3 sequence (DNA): TGTGCCAGCAGCTTAGCGGTACCCGGAAACACCATATATTTT. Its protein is CASSLAVPGNTIYF.